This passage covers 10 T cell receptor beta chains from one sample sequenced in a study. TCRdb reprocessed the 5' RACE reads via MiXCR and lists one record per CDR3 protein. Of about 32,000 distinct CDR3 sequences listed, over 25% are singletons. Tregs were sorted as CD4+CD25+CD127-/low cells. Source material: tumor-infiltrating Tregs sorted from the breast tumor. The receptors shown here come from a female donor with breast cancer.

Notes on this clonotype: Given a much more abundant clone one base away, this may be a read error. The CDR3 loop is CACRRRADTDTQYF. DNA of the CDR3: TGTGCCTGCAGGCGGAGGGCCGACACAGATACGCAGTATTTT. V and J are TRBV2 and TRBJ2-3, with a weak D call TRBD2 (6 bases). This CDR3 has 14 residues. CDR1 is SNHLY, CDR2 FYNNEI, per germline.

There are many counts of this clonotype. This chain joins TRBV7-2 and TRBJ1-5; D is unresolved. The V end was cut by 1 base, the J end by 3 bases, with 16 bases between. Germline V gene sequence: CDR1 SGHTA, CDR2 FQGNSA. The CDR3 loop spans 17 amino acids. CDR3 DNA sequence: TGTGCCAGCAGCTTAGGAATGAGGGCGGCCATCAATCAGCCCCAGCATTTT. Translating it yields CASSLGMRAAINQPQHF. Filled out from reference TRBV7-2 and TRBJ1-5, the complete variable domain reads GAGVSQSPSNKVTEKGKDVELRCDPISGHTALYWYRQSLGQGLEFLIYFQGNSAPDKSGLPSDRFSAERTGGSVSTLTIQRTQQEDSAVYLCASSLGMRAAINQPQHFGDGTRLSIL.

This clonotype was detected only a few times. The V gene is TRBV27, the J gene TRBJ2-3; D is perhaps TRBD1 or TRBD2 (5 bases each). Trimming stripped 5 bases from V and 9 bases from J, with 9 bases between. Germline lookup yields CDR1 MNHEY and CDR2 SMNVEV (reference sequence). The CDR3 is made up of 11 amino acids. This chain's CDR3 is CASSGTRTQYF. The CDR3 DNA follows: TGTGCCAGCAGTGGGACCCGAACGCAGTATTTT.

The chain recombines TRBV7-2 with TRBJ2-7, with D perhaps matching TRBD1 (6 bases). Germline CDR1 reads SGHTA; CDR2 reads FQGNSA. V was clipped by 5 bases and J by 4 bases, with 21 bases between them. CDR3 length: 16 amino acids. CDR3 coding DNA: TGTGCCAGCAGCCTCCCCATAGGGACACTGATATACGAGCAGTACTTC. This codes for CASSLPIGTLIYEQYF.

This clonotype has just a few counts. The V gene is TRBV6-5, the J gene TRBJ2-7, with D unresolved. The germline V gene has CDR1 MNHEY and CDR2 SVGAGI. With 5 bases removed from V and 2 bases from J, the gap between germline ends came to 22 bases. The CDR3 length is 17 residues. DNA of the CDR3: TGTGCCAGCAGTAAATTCTCGACCGGACCTCTAACCTACGAGCAGTACTTC. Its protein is CASSKFSTGPLTYEQYF.

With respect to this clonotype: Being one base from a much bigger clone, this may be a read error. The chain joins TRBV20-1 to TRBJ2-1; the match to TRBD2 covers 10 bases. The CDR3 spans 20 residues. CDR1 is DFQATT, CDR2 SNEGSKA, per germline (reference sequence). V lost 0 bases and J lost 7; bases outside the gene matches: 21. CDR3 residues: CSARDLGPAGGPSRGNEQFF. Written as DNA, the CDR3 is TGCAGTGCTAGAGATTTAGGACCAGCGGGAGGGCCAAGCCGAGGAAATGAGCAGTTCTTC.

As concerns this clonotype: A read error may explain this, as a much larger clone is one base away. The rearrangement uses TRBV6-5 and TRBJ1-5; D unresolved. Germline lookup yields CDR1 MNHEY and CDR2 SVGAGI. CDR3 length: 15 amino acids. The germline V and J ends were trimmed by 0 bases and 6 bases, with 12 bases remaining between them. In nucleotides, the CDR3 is TGTGCCAGCAGTTACTCGCGGAACGGCATTCAGCCCCAGCATTTT. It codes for CASSYSRNGIQPQHF.

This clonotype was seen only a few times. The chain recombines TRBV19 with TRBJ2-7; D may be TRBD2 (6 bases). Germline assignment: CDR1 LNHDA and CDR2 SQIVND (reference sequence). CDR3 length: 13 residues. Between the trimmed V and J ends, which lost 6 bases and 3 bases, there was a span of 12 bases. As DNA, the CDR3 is TGTGCCAGTAGCCCCAAGGAGGGCTACGAGCAGTACTTC. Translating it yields CASSPKEGYEQYF.

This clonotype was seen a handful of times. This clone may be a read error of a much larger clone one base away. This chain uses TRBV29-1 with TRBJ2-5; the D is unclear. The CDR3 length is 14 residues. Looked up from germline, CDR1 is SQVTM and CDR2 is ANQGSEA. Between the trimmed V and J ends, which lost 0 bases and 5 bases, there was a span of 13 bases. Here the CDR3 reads CSVEDRPTRETQYF. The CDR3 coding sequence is TGCAGCGTTGAAGATAGACCAACCCGGGAGACCCAGTACTTC.

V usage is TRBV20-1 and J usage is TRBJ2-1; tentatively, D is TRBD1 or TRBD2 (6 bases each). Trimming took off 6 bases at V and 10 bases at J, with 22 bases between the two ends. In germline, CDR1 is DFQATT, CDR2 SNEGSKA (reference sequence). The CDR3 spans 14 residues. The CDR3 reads CSAIRGAASHEQFF. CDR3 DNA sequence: TGCAGTGCGATTAGGGGGGCCGCCTCCCACGAGCAGTTCTTC.